These 5 T cell receptor beta chains came from one sample sequenced in a study of post-analysis software for immune sequencing data. The study's findings and limits: Several TRBV segments, TRBV5-6, TRBV5-1 and TRBV20-1 among them, were found more frequent in patients than controls.

Their recognized antigens are unknown. Prepared libraries of TCR beta cDNA carried unique molecular identifiers. TCRdb processed the PCR reads anew with MiXCR; each CDR3 protein has one entry. The sample has more than 450,000 distinct CDR3 sequences; roughly 34% are singletons. The source material was blood. The origin of the receptors is a girl aged 2-17 years with multiple sclerosis.

This clonotype has a handful of counts. The chain couples TRBV29-1 to TRBJ2-1; perhaps TRBD1 as D (6 bases). The germline V gene encodes CDR1 SQVTM and CDR2 ANQGSEA. The CDR3 totals 14 residues. Trimming left V 6 bases short and J 6 bases short, with 18 bases between. CDR3 sequence reads: CSVLWTALGNEQFF. In DNA, the CDR3 is TGCAGCGTACTATGGACAGCTCTGGGCAATGAGCAGTTCTTC.

The V call is TRBV15, the J call TRBJ2-7; D gene uncertain. Trimming left V 2 bases short and J 3 bases short, with 8 bases between. In germline, CDR1 is LNHNV, CDR2 YYDKDF (reference sequence). The CDR3 has 13 amino acids. The CDR3: CATSRPGYYEQYF. The CDR3 DNA reads as TGTGCCACCAGCAGACCTGGGTACTACGAGCAGTACTTC.

The rearrangement joins TRBV20-1 to TRBJ2-1, with TRBD2 identical over 12 bases. The DNA end is a closer match to TRBJ2-7, so the J assignment may be wrong. CDR1 and CDR2 (germline): DFQATT, SNEGSKA (reference sequence). The CDR3 length is 16 residues. Here the CDR3 DNA reads TGCAGTGCTAGAGACAAACTAGCGGGGGGTTACAATGAGCAGTACTTC. Protein product: CSARDKLAGGYNEQYF.

This clonotype was seen more than once but under ten times. V usage is TRBV27 and J usage is TRBJ1-4, with a possible D match to TRBD1 (6 bases). CDR3 length: 14 residues. The germline gives CDR1 MNHEY, CDR2 SMNVEV (reference sequence). V lost 4 bases, J lost 7 bases, and 13 bases lay in between. CDR3 DNA: TGTGCCAGCAGTTCCTACAGGGATCCTGAAAAACTGTTTTTT. This sequence encodes CASSSYRDPEKLFF.

This clonotype was recorded a few times. V and J are TRBV10-2 and TRBJ2-1; the match to TRBD2 covers 7 bases. The junction had 10 bases not matched to a gene; V was cut back by 8 bases and J by 6 bases. The CDR3 is 14 residues long. The V gene's germline CDR1 is WSHSY and CDR2 SAAADI. The CDR3 here is CASGAGFLLNEQFF. As DNA, the CDR3 is TGCGCCAGCGGAGCGGGGTTCCTCCTCAATGAGCAGTTCTTC.